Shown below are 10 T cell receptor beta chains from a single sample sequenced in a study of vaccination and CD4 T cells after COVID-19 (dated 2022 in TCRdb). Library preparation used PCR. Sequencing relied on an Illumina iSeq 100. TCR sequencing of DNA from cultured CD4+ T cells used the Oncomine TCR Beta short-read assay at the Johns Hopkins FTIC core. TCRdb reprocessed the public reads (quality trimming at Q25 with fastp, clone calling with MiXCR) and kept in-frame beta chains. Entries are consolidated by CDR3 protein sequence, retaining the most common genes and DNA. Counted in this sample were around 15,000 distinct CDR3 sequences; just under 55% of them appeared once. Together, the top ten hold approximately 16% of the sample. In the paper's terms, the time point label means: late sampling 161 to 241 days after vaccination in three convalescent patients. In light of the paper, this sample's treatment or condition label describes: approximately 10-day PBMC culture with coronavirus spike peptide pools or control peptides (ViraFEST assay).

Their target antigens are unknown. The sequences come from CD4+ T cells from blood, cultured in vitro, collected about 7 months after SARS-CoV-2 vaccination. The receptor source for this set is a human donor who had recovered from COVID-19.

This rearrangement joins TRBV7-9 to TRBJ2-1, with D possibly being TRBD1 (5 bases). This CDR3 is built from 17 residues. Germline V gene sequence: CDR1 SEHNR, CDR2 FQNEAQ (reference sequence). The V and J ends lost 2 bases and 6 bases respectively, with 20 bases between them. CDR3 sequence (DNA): TGTGCCAGCAGCTTACAATTTACAGGCCTAGACGTCAATGAGCAGTTCTTC. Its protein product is CASSLQFTGLDVNEQFF.

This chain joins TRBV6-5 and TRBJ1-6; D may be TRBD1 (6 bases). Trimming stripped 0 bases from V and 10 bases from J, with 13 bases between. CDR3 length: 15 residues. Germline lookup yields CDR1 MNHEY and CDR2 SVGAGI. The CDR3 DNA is TGTGCCAGCAGTTACTCAGGGGGGTCGGGATCACCCCTCCACTTT. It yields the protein CASSYSGGSGSPLHF.

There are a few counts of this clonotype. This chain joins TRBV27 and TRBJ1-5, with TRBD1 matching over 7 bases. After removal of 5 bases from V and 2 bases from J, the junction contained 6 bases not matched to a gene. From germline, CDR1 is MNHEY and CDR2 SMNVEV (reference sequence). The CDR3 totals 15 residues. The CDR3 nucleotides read TGTGCCAGCAGTCCATCAGGGACAGGCAATCAGCCCCAGCATTTT. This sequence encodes CASSPSGTGNQPQHF.

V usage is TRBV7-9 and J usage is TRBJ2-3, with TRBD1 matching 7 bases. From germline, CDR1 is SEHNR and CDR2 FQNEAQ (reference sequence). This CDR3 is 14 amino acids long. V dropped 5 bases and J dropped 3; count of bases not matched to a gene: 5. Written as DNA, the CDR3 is TGTGCCAGCAGCATGGACAGGCTTACAGATACGCAGTATTTT. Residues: CASSMDRLTDTQYF. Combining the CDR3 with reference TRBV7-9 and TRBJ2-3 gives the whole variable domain DTGVSQNPRHKITKRGQNVTFRCDPISEHNRLYWYRQTLGQGPEFLTYFQNEAQLEKSRLLSDRFSAERPKGSFSTLEIQRTEQGDSAMYLCASSMDRLTDTQYFGPGTRLTVL.

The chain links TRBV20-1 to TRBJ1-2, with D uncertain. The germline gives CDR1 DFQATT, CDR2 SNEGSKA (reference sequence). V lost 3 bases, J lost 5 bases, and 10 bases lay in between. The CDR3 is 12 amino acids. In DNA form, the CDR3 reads TGCAGTGCTAGTGGGAGGTGGTATGGCTACACCTTC. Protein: CSASGRWYGYTF.

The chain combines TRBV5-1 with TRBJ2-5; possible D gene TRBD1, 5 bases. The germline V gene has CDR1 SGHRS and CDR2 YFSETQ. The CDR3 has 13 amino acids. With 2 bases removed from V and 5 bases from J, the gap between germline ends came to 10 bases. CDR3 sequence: CASSLLGRETQYF. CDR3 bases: TGCGCCAGCAGCTTACTGGGGCGGGAGACCCAGTACTTC.

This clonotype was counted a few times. CDR3 region: CATSRVGARAGEETQYF. As DNA, the CDR3 is TGTGCCACCAGCAGAGTTGGGGCCCGGGCTGGGGAAGAGACCCAGTACTTC. The V call is TRBV15, the J call TRBJ2-5; tentatively, D is TRBD1 (5 bases). CDR1 is LNHNV and CDR2 is YYDKDF in the germline V gene (reference sequence). The CDR3 loop spans 17 amino acids. Trimming shortened V by 1 base and J by 3 bases, and 18 bases separated the two germline ends.

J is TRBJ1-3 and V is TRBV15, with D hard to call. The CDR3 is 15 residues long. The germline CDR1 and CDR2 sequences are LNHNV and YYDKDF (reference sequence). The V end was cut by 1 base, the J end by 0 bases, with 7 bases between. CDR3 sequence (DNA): TGTGCCACCAGCAGAGCTACGGGCTCTGGAAACACCATATATTTT. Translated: CATSRATGSGNTIYF. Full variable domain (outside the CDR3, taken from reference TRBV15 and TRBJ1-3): DAMVIQNPRYQVTQFGKPVTLSCSQTLNHNVMYWYQQKSSQAPKLLFHYYDKDFNNEADTPDNFQSRRPNTSFCFLDIRSPGLGDTAMYLCATSRATGSGNTIYFGEGSWLTVV.

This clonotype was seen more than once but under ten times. CDR3 nucleotide sequence: TGCAGTGCTAGTAAGAGGACTAGCGGGGAGTGGGAGACCCAGTACTTC. It specifies CSASKRTSGEWETQYF. The V gene is TRBV20-1, the J gene TRBJ2-5, with TRBD2 identical over 12 bases. The CDR3 sequence is 16 residues long. Germline loops: CDR1 DFQATT, CDR2 SNEGSKA (reference sequence). Trimming at V came to 3 bases and at J to 5 bases, leaving 10 bases not matched to a gene.

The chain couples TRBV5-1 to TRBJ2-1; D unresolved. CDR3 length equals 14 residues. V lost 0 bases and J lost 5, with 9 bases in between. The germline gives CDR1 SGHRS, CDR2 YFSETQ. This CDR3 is CASSLGSLNNEQFF. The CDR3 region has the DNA TGCGCCAGCAGCTTGGGTTCCCTAAACAATGAGCAGTTCTTC.